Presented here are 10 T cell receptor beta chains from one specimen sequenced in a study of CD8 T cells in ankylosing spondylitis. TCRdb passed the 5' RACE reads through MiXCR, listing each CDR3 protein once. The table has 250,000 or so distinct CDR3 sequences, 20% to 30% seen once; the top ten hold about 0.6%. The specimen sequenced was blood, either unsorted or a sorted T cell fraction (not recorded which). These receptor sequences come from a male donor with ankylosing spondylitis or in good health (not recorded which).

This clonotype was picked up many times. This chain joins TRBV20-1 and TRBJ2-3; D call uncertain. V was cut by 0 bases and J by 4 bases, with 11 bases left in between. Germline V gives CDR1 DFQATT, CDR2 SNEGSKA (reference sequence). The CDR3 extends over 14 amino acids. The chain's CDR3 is CSARDRWVSDTQYF. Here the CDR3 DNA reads TGCAGTGCTAGAGATCGATGGGTATCAGATACGCAGTATTTT.

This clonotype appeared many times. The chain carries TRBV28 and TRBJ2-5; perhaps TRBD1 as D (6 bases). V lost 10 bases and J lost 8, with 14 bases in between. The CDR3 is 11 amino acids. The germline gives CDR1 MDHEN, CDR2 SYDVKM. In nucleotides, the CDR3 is TGTGCCACTCAGGTGACAGGAACCCAGTACTTC. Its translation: CATQVTGTQYF.

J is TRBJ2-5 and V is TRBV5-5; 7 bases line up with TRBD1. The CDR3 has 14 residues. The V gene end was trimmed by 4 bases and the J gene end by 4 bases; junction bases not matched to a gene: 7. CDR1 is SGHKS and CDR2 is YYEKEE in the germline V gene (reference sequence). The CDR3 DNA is TGTGCCAGCAGCATACCAGACAGGGTAGAGACCCAGTACTTC. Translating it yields CASSIPDRVETQYF.

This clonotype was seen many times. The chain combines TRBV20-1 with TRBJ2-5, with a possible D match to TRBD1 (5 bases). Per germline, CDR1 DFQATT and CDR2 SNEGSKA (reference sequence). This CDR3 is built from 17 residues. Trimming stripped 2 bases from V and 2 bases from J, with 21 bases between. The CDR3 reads CSARRPGTGGLQETQYF. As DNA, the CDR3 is TGCAGTGCTAGACGCCCCGGAACAGGCGGCCTTCAAGAGACCCAGTACTTC.

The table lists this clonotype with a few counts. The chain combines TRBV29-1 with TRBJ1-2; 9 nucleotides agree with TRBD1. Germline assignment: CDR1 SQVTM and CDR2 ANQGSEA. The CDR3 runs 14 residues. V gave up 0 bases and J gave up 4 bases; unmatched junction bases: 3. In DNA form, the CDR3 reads TGCAGCGTTGAAGAACAGGGGGCACTCTATGGCTACACCTTC. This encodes CSVEEQGALYGYTF.

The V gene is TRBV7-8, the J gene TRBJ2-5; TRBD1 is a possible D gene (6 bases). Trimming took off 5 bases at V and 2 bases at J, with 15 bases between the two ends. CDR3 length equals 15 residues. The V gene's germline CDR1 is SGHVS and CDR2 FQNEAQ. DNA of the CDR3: TGTGCCAGCAGCCGACCCCCAGACAGGCAAGAGACCCAGTACTTC. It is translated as CASSRPPDRQETQYF.

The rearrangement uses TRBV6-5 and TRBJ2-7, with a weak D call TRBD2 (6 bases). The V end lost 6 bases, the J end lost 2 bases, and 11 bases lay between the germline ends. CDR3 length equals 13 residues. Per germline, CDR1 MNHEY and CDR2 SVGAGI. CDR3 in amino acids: CASSYGGPYEQYF. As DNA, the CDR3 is TGTGCCAGCAGCTACGGGGGACCCTACGAGCAGTACTTC.

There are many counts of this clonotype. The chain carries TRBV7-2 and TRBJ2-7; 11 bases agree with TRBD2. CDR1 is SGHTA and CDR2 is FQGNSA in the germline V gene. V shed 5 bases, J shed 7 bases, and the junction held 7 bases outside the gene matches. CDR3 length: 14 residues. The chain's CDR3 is CASSPISSGGEQYF. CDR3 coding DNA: TGTGCCAGCAGCCCCATCTCTAGCGGGGGGGAGCAGTACTTC.

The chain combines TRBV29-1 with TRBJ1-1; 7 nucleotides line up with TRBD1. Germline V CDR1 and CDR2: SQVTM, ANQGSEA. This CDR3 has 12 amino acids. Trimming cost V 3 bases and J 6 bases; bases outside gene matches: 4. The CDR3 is CSVDRGLAEAFF. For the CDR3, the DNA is TGCAGCGTTGACAGGGGGTTGGCTGAAGCTTTCTTT.

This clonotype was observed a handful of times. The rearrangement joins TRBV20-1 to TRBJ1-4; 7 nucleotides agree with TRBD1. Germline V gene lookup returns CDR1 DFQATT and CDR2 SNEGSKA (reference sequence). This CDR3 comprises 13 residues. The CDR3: CSAPTGAVEKLFF. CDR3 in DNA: TGCAGCGCACCAACAGGGGCGGTCGAAAAACTGTTTTTT.